Below are 8 T cell receptor beta chains sequenced from a single sample in a study of CD8 T cells in ankylosing spondylitis. From the 5' RACE reads, TCRdb called clonotypes with MiXCR, one entry per CDR3 protein. The sample holds about 160,000 distinct CDR3 sequences, about 42% seen once. The material sequenced was synovial fluid, either unsorted or a sorted T cell fraction (not recorded which). These receptors all stem from a male donor with ankylosing spondylitis.

This chain joins TRBV25-1 and TRBJ2-3; weak D call: TRBD2 (6 bases). Trimming shortened V by 7 bases and J by 2 bases, and 19 bases separated the two germline ends. This CDR3 region has 16 residues. CDR1 is MGHDK, CDR2 SYGVNS, per germline. The CDR3 is CASTEGAGPATDTQYF. CDR3 nucleotide sequence: TGTGCCAGCACAGAAGGGGCGGGGCCTGCCACAGATACGCAGTATTTT.

This chain links TRBV5-1 with TRBJ2-1; the match to TRBD1 covers 7 bases. V lost 2 bases to trimming and J lost 6 bases; unmatched junction nucleotides: 11. This CDR3 contains 16 residues. CDR1 and CDR2 (germline): SGHRS, YFSETQ. The CDR3 loop is CASSFMGQLNFNEQFF. Written as DNA, the CDR3 is TGCGCCAGCAGCTTCATGGGACAGCTTAATTTCAATGAGCAGTTCTTC.

V and J are TRBV20-1 and TRBJ1-2; weak D call: TRBD1 (5 bases). This CDR3 region has 16 residues. Between the trimmed V and J ends, which lost 8 bases and 4 bases, there was a span of 26 bases. The germline V gene encodes CDR1 DFQATT and CDR2 SNEGSKA (reference sequence). DNA of the CDR3: TGCAGTCCCAAAGGGGCTTCCAGGGCATCTGGCTATGGCTACACCTTC. As protein: CSPKGASRASGYGYTF.

This chain connects TRBV12-3 or TRBV12-4 to TRBJ1-2; D possibly corresponds to TRBD1 (5 bases). Trimming cost V 1 base and J 2 bases, with 17 bases left between them. The CDR3 covers 17 residues. The CDR3 spells CASSLVLGREENYGYTF. DNA of the CDR3: TGTGCCAGCAGTTTAGTTCTGGGCAGGGAGGAAAACTATGGCTACACCTTC.

The genes are TRBV12-3 or TRBV12-4 and TRBJ1-5, with 7 bases aligning to TRBD1. V was clipped by 7 bases and J by 9 bases; unmatched bases: 9. The CDR3 is made up of 13 amino acids. The CDR3 sequence: CASTHRGYGPQHF. The DNA for the CDR3 is TGTGCCAGCACCCACAGGGGCTACGGGCCCCAGCATTTT.

The chain combines TRBV14 with TRBJ2-1; no clear D gene. The V and J ends lost 0 bases and 6 bases respectively, with 12 bases between them. Germline V gene data show CDR1 as SGHDN and CDR2 as FVKESK. The CDR3 loop spans 15 amino acids. CDR3 nucleotide sequence: TGTGCCAGCAGCCAAGAAGGCGCTACTCTCAATGAGCAGTTCTTC. Protein product: CASSQEGATLNEQFF. The variable domain in full, completed from reference TRBV14 and TRBJ2-1, reads EAGVTQFPSHSVIEKGQTVTLRCDPISGHDNLYWYRRVMGKEIKFLLHFVKESKQDESGMPNNRFLAERTGGTYSTLKVQPAELEDSGVYFCASSQEGATLNEQFFGPGTRLTVL.

The chain couples TRBV20-1 to TRBJ2-1; TRBD2 matches at 9 bases. The germline CDR1 and CDR2 sequences are DFQATT and SNEGSKA (reference sequence). Trimming cost V 4 bases and J 6 bases; bases outside gene matches: 4. The CDR3 spans 13 residues. DNA of the CDR3: TGCAGTGCTACCGGGACTAGCTCCAATGAGCAGTTCTTC. Amino acids: CSATGTSSNEQFF.

The CDR3 is CASSQSTIGTRGEQYF. CDR3 DNA sequence: TGTGCCAGCAGCCAATCTACCATCGGGACTAGAGGGGAGCAGTACTTC. V usage is TRBV16 and J usage is TRBJ2-7; 8 bases align to TRBD2. The V gene end was trimmed by 0 bases and the J gene end by 7 bases; junction bases not matched to a gene: 11. The length of the CDR3 is 16 residues. Germline CDR1 KGHSY, CDR2 FQNENV.